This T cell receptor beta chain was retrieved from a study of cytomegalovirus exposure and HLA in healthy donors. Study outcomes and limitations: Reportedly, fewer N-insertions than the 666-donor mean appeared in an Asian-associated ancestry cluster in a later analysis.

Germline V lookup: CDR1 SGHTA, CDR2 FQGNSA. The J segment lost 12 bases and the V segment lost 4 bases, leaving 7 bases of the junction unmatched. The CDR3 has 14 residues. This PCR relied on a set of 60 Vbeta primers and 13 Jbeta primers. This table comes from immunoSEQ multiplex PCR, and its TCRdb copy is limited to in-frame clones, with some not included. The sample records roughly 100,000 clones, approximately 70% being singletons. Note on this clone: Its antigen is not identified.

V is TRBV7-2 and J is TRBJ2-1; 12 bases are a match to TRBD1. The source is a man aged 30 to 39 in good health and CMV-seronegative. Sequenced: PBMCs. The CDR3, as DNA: TGTGCCAGCAGCTCAGGGACAGGGGGCAAGGGGCAGTTCTTC. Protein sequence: CASSSGTGGKGQFF. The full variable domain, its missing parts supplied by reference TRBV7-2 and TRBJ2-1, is GAGVSQSPSNKVTEKGKDVELRCDPISGHTALYWYRQSLGQGLEFLIYFQGNSAPDKSGLPSDRFSAERTGGSVSTLTIQRTQQEDSAVYLCASSSGTGGKGQFFGPGTRLTVL.